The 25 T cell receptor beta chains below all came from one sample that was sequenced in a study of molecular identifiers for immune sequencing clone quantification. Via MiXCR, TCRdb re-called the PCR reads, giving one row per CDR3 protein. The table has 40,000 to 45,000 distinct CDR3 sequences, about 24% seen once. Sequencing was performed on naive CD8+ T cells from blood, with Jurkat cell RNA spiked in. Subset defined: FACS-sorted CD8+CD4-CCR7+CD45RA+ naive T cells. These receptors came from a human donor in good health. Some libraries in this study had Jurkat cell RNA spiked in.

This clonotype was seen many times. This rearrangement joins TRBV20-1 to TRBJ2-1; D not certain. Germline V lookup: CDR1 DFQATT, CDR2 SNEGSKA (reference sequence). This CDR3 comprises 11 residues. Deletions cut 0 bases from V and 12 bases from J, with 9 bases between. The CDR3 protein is CSAREVGRQFF. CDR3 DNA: TGCAGTGCTAGAGAGGTAGGGCGGCAGTTCTTC.

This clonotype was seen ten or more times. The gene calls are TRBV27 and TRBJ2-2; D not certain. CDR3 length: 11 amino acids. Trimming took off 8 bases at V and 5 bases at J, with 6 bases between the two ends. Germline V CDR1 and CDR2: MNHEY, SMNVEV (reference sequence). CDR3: CASGFTGELFF. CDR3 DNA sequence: TGTGCCAGCGGATTTACCGGGGAGCTGTTTTTT.

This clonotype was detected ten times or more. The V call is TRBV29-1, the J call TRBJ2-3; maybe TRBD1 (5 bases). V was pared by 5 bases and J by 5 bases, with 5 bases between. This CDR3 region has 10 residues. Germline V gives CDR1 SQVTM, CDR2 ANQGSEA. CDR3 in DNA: TGCAGCGTTACAGGAGATACGCAGTATTTT. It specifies CSVTGDTQYF.

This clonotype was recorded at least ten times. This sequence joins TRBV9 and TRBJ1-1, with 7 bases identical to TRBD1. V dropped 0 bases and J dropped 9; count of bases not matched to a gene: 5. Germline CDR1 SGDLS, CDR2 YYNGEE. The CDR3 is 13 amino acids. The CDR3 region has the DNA TGTGCCAGCAGCGTAGAGGGGACAGCTCAAGCTTTCTTT. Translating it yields CASSVEGTAQAFF.

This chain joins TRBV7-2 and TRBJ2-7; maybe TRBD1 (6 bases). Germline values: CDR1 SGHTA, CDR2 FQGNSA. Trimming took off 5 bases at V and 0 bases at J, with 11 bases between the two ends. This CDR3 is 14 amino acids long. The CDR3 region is CASSPGTNSYEQYF. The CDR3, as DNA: TGTGCCAGCAGCCCTGGGACAAACTCCTACGAGCAGTACTTC.

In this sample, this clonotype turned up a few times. The CDR3 sequence: CASSIMRWNTEAFF. The CDR3 nucleotides read TGTGCCAGCAGCATTATGAGGTGGAACACTGAAGCTTTCTTT. The chain employs TRBV6-2 or TRBV6-3 and TRBJ1-1, with D uncertain. CDR3 length: 14 residues. Germline CDR1 is MNHEY and CDR2 is SVGEGT. Trimming removed 6 bases at V and 1 base at J, with 12 bases between.

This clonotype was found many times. The CDR3 DNA is TGTGCCAGCAGCTTGAGTCAGGGGAGAGAGACCCAGTACTTC. Protein: CASSLSQGRETQYF. The chain carries TRBV5-6 and TRBJ2-5; D possibly corresponds to TRBD1 (6 bases). With 1 base removed from V and 4 bases from J, the gap between germline ends came to 11 bases. Germline V gives CDR1 SGHDT, CDR2 YYEEEE. The CDR3 runs to 14 residues.

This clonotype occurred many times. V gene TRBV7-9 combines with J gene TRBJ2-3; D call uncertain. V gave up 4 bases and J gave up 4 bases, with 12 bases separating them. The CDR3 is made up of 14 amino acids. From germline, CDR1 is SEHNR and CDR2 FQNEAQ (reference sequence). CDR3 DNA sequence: TGTGCCAGCAGCTCCCCCCTGCTCCCAGATACGCAGTATTTT. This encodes CASSSPLLPDTQYF.

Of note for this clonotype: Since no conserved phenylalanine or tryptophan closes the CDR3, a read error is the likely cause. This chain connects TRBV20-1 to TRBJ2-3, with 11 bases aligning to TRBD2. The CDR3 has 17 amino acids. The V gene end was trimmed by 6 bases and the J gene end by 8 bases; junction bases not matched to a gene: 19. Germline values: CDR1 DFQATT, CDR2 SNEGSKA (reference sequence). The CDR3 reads CSARFPITSGSAGTQYI. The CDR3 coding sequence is TGCAGTGCCCGGTTCCCGATTACTAGCGGGAGCGCAGGTACGCAGTATATT.

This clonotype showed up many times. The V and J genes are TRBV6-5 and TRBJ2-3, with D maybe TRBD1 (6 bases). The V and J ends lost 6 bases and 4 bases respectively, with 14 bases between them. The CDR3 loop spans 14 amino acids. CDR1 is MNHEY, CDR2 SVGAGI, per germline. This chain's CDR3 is CASSLVGAPDTQYF. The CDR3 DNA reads TGTGCCAGCAGCCTCGTGGGGGCCCCAGATACGCAGTATTTT.

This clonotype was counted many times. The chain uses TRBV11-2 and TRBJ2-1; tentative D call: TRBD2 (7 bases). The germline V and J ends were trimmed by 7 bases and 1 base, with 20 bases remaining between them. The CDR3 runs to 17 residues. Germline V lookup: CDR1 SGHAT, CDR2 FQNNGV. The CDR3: CASTHGSGGRSYNEQFF. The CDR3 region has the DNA TGTGCCAGCACCCACGGGTCCGGGGGGCGATCCTACAATGAGCAGTTCTTC.

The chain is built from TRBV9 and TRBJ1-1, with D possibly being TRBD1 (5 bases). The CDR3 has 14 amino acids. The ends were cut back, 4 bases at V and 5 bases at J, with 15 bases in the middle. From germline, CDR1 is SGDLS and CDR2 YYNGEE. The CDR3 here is CASSPRGGETEAFF. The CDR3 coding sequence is TGTGCCAGCAGCCCCCGGGGCGGAGAGACTGAAGCTTTCTTT.

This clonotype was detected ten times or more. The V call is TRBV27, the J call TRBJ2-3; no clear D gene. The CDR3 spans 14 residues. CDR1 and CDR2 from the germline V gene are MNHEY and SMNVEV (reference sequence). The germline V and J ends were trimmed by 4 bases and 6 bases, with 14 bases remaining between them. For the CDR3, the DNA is TGTGCCAGCAGTTCCACACCTGATGGTGATACGCAGTATTTT. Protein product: CASSSTPDGDTQYF.

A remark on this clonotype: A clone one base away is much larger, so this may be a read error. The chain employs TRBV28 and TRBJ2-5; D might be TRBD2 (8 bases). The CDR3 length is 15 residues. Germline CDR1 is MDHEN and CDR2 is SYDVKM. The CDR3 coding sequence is TGTGCCAGCAGTTTAGGGGTTAGCGGGACAGAGGCCCAGTACTTC. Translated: CASSLGVSGTEAQYF.

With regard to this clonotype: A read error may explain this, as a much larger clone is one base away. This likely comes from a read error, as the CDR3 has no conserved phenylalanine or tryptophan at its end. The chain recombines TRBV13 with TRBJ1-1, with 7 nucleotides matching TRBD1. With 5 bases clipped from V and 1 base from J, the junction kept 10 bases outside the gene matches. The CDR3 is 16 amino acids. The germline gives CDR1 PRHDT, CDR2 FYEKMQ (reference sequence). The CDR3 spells CASSNRQGRWNTEAFL. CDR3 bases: TGTGCCAGCAGCAACCGACAGGGACGTTGGAACACTGAAGCTTTCCTT.

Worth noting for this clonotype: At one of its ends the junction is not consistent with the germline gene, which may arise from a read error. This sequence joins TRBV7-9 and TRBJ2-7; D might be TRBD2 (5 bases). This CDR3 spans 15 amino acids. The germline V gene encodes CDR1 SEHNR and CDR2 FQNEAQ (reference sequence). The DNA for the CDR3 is TGTGTCAGCAGCTCTCCTCTTCCGGGAAGCTACGAGCAGTACTTC. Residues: CVSSSPLPGSYEQYF.

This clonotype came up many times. The CDR3 spells CASSQVDSQETQYF. CDR3 bases: TGCGCCAGCAGCCAAGTTGACAGTCAAGAGACCCAGTACTTC. The chain combines TRBV4-1 with TRBJ2-5; tentatively, D is TRBD1 (5 bases). The V end was cut by 1 base, the J end by 2 bases, with 8 bases between. The CDR3 is 14 amino acids. Germline V gene lookup returns CDR1 MGHRA and CDR2 YSYEKL.

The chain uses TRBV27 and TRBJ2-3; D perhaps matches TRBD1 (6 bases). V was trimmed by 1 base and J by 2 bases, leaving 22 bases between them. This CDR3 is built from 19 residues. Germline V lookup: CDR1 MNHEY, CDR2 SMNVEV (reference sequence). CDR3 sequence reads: CASSLYSGVGQDFTDTQYF. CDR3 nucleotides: TGTGCCAGCAGTTTATACTCAGGGGTCGGACAAGACTTCACAGATACGCAGTATTTT.

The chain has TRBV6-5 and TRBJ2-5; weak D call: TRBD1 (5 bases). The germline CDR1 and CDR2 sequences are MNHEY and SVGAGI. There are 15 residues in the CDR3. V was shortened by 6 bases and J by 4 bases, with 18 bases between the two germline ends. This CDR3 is CASRPRHGAGETQYF. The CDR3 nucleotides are TGTGCCAGCAGGCCCCGACATGGGGCCGGAGAGACCCAGTACTTC.

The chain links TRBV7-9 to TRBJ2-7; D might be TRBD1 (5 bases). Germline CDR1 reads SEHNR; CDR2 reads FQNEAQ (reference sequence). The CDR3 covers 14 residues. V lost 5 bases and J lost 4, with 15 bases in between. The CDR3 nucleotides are TGTGCCAGCAGCCAAGCAGGGAATCCTTACGAGCAGTACTTC. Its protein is CASSQAGNPYEQYF.

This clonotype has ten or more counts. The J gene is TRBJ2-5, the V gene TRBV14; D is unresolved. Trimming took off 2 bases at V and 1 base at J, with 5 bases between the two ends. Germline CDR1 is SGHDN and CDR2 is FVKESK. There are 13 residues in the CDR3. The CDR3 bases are TGTGCCAGCAGCCAATGGTCCCAAGAGACCCAGTACTTC. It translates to CASSQWSQETQYF.

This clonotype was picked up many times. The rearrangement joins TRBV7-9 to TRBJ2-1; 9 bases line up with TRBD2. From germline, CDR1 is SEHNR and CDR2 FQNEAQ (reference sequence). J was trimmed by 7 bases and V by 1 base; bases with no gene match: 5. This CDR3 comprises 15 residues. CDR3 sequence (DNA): TGTGCCAGCAGCTTAGTCGCGGGAGGGCTTAATGAGCAGTTCTTC. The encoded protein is CASSLVAGGLNEQFF.

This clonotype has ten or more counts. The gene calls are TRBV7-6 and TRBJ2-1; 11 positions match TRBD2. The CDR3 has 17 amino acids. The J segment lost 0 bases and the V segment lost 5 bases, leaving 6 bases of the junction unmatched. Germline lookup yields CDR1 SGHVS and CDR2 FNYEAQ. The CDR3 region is CASSRTSGHSSYNEQFF. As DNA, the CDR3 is TGTGCCAGCAGCCGGACTAGCGGGCACAGCTCCTACAATGAGCAGTTCTTC.

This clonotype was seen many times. The CDR3 nucleotides are TGTGCCAGCAGCCCAAGTCGGGCGTGGGACACTGAAGCTTTCTTT. Amino acids: CASSPSRAWDTEAFF. The J gene is TRBJ1-1, the V gene TRBV5-5, with D hard to call. Trimming removed 4 bases from V and 3 bases from J, with 16 bases in between. Germline assignment: CDR1 SGHKS and CDR2 YYEKEE (reference sequence). This CDR3 has 15 amino acids.

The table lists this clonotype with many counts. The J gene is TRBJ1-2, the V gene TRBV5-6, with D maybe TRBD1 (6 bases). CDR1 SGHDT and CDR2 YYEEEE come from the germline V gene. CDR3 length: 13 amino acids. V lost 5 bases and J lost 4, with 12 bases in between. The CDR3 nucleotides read TGTGCCAGCAGTCCGGGACACCTCTATGGCTACACCTTC. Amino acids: CASSPGHLYGYTF.